Listed here is a single T cell receptor beta chain. Its antigen is undetermined. A junction boundary mismatches the germline segment, possibly from a read error. The data derive from a study of tumor-infiltrating lymphocytes in primary liver carcinoma. Study overall: Tumors were staged T1-T3 N0M0 and measured about 4 to 11 cm across. Sequenced samples came back with roughly 3.5 to 7.13 million productive TCRbeta reads, and the counts looked alike across tissue types.

The CDR3 contains 13 residues. The germline V gene encodes CDR1 SQVTM and CDR2 ANQGSEA. With a constant-region primer, TCR beta cDNA was made from around 530 ng of total RNA. Construction of TCR beta libraries relied on three successive nested multiplex PCR rounds employing slightly modified ARM-PCR. Amplification in the first two PCR rounds was performed using TRBV1-TRBV30 forward primers and a C-beta reverse primer for approximately 10 cycles each. From the multiplex PCR reads, TCRdb called clonotypes with MiXCR, one entry per CDR3 protein. The repertoire consists of approximately 46,000 distinct CDR3 sequences, with 75% occurring once and the leading ten covering more than 35%. Points from the study as a whole: When set against blood, tumors had a significantly higher top-250-clone fraction (p = 0.039).

Unsorted bulk tissue (roughly 17-32 mg) underwent RNA and DNA co-extraction. Surgery removed the patients' primary liver carcinoma. The V call is TRBV29-1, the J call TRBJ2-3, with 7 bases fitting TRBD2. The material sequenced was tumor-adjacent normal liver tissue. The source of this sequence is a young woman with primary liver carcinoma and hepatitis B virus infection. Here the CDR3 reads CSVAVGGEDMQYF. CDR3 sequence (DNA): TGCAGCGTTGCTGTGGGAGGGGAAGATATGCAGTATTTT.